This TCR beta chain was observed in a study of identical twins. TCRdb processed the 5' RACE reads anew with MiXCR; each CDR3 protein has one entry. Counted here are about 190,000 distinct CDR3 sequences, 15% to 20% occurring once; the ten biggest clones make up 40%. There are a few counts of this clonotype. What it binds is not known. Notes on the study in general: The presence of invariant MAIT and iNKT cells could partly confound analyses of zero-insertion sequences. Insertions were fewer in abundant cord blood beta clonotypes, whereas memory repertoires showed none of this pattern.

The sample was also linked to a second study, of T cells expressing NK-cell markers. Per that paper: The study found dominant NKG2C+ clonotypes at about 1.0-7.0% of CD8+ T cells in roughly six donors. These clonotypes additionally ranked first within the CD3+CD56-NKG2C+ fraction of four donors.

The receptor's source is a woman between 18 and 29 years old in good health. The sample comprised CD8+ T cells sorted from blood.

CDR3 coding DNA: TGCGCCAGCAGCCATGCAGAGGGGGCGGCAAGCTACAATGAGCAGTTCTTC. Amino acid sequence: CASSHAEGAASYNEQFF. The V call is TRBV4-1, the J call TRBJ2-1; 7 bases are shared with TRBD1. V lost 3 bases and J lost 3; bases outside the gene matches: 11. The germline CDR1 and CDR2 sequences are MGHRA and YSYEKL. The CDR3 extends over 17 amino acids.